This T cell receptor (beta chain) is drawn from a study of blood T cell repertoires in COVID-19. The wider study: Whether acute or convalescent, the COVID-19 samples came from the United States, Italy and Spain.

Per the germline V gene, CDR1 is SNHLY and CDR2 is FYNNEI. V gave up 6 bases and J gave up 5 bases, with 14 bases separating them. The CDR3 has 14 residues. Assay: immunoSEQ multiplex PCR; the TCRdb copy retains only in-frame clones and omits some. Found here are tens of thousands of clones, about 83% of them singletons; the top ten hold around 3.4%. Sequencing was done on a sample of peripheral blood. The gene calls are TRBV2 and TRBJ1-5; D might be TRBD1 (5 bases). This TCR was sampled from a man aged 50-60 years with acute or convalescent COVID-19. The CDR3 region is CASSRDSGYQPQHF. In nucleotides, the CDR3 is TGTGCCAGCAGCCGAGACAGTGGTTATCAGCCCCAGCATTTT. Together with reference TRBV2 and TRBJ1-5, the CDR3 gives the full variable domain: EPEVTQTPSHQVTQMGQEVILRCVPISNHLYFYWYRQILGQKVEFLVSFYNNEISEKSEIFDDQFSVERPDGSNFTLKIRSTKLEDSAMYFCASSRDSGYQPQHFGDGTRLSIL.